This T cell receptor beta chain was recorded in a study of blood T cells in healthy people across ages (dated by TCRdb to about 2015). Describing the broader study: In model experiments, template switching captured about one uniquely barcoded TCR beta cDNA molecule for every two T cells. Age-related changes in TCR beta repertoire diversity were measured in the study by deep sequencing normalized with unique cDNA molecular identifiers. The donors were split into four age groups: young (average around 15 years), middle-aged (roughly 42), aged (more than 60) and long-lived (82). To avoid experimental bias, donors of different ages were spread randomly across the sequencing lanes. Two additional independent replicas of 1 million unique cDNA reads from the same blood draw were analyzed for two donors (one aged 18 to 30 and one aged 80 or older). Summary of the overall study and its limitations: Since profiling was done on bulk unsorted PBMCs, naive and antigen-experienced compartments could not be conclusively compared. Estimates of total diversity based on one million sequenced T cells were considered lower bounds and underestimates. Because donor CMV infection status was unknown, age-related changes in expanded clonotypes were potentially confounded. Observed TCR beta diversity correlated strongly with the percentage of naive T cells measured by flow cytometry. As age increased, observed TCR beta diversity per million T cells dropped in a roughly linear way, and a significant reduction was already evident by age about 40. Compared with the aged group, the long-lived group had more naive CD4+ T cells, fewer expanded clones and increased TCR diversity, suggesting age selection.

Turning to this clonotype: No antigen is known for it. The record has no base qualities; no much larger clone is one base away.

The receptor library was made with 5' RACE. For sequencing, an Illumina HiSeq 2500 was employed. A second PCR of roughly 6 to 11 cycles was run with a J-beta primer mix and a sample-barcoded 5' primer. A unique molecular identifier was introduced onto each TCR beta cDNA molecule by a template-switch 5' adaptor carrying 12 random nucleotides. Each sample yielded at least 2.5 million CDR3-containing paired-end reads. The Mint cDNA synthesis kit, primed by a TRBC-specific oligonucleotide, was used to synthesize first-strand cDNA from all RNA. Following uracil-DNA glycosylase treatment, a first 18-cycle PCR with universal primers M1SS and BC2_uni_R was performed on all cDNA. As for the original processing: For normalization, 1 million high-quality reads, each with a distinct molecular identifier, were randomly selected from each sample. Reads with shared molecular identifiers were discarded instead of being binned into consensus sequences. MiTCR, with a Q25 quality threshold and the strictest error-elimination algorithm, was used for CDR3 identification, clonotype clustering and error correction. A nonparametric unseen species model with Euler transformation was used to estimate lower-bound total TCR beta diversity. The raw public data were reprocessed by TCRdb itself: fastp quality trimming at Q25, MiXCR clonotype calling, in-frame beta chains only. Each CDR3 protein appears once, grouped with its most common genes and DNA. The V and J calls follow TCRdb's processing rather than the paper's. The sample has under 1,000,000 distinct CDR3 sequences on record, roughly 46% of them singletons. 15% to 20% of the sample is taken by the ten largest.

Systemically healthy Caucasian individuals from Russia, around 39 in total and aged roughly 6 to 95 years, were included as donors. Approximately 10 milliliters of peripheral blood were collected from each donor into EDTA-treated Vacutainer tubes. Ficoll-Paque density-gradient centrifugation was used to isolate PBMCs, with at least 7 million obtained per sample. Trizol reagent was used to extract total RNA from PBMCs, with at least 6 micrograms per sample. Naive CD45RAhigh/CD27high T cell percentages were measured by flow cytometry on a PBMC aliquot from every donor. The germline V gene encodes CDR1 WSHSY and CDR2 SAAADI. Reading from cysteine to phenylalanine, the CDR3 counts 17 amino acids. Just the 51-base CDR3 DNA is kept, in frame starting at base 1. Compared with germline, V lacks 0 bases and J lacks 2 bases; bases without a gene match: 8.

The sequence derives from a man older than 75 in good health. The specimen sequenced was blood. The V and J segments used are TRBV10-2 and TRBJ2-5, and TRBD2 matches 8 of the central bases. CDR3 loop: CASSESWSGRWQETQYF. The sequenced DNA is TGCGCCAGCAGTGAGTCATGGAGCGGGAGATGGCAAGAGACCCAGTACTTC.